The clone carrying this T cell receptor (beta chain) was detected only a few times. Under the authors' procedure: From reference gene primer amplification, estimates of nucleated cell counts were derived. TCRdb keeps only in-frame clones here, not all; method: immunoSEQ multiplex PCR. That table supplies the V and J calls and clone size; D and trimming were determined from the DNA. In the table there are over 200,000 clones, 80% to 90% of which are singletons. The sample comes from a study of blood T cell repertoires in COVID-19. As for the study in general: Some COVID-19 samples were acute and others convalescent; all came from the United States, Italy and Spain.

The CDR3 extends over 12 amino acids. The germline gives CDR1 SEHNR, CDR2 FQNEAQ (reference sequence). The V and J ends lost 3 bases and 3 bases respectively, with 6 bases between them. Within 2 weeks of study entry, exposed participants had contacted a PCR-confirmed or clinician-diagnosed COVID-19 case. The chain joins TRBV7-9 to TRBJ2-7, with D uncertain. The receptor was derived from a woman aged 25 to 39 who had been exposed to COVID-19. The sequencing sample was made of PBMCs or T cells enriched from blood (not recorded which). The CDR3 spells CASSFPGYEQYF. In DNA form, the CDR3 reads TGTGCCAGCAGCTTCCCAGGCTACGAGCAGTACTTC. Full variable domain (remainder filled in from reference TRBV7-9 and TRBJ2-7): DTGVSQNPRHKITKRGQNVTFRCDPISEHNRLYWYRQTLGQGPEFLTYFQNEAQLEKSRLLSDRFSAERPKGSFSTLEIQRTEQGDSAMYLCASSFPGYEQYFGPGTRLTVT.